Listed below are T cell receptor beta chains from one sample, sequenced in a study of beta chain features in type 1 diabetes. Clones were sequenced by immunoSEQ multiplex PCR, and TCRdb holds only the in-frame ones, with some missing. The table shows roughly 26,000 clones, with about 52% occurring only once. Sequencing was carried out using stem cell memory CD4+ T cells from blood. All receptors derive from a young man with type 1 diabetes. Both conserved end residues are part of each CDR3. A D gene is named only where the DNA matches it firmly. Not every row has a clone size; where given, it reads once, few, many or a size class.

abundance,d_gene,j_gene,v_gene,CDR3aa
NA,TRBD2,TRBJ2-2,TRBV19,CASSRPSGGANTGELFF
NA,NA,TRBJ2-7,TRBV9,CASATGLSSYEQYF
NA,NA,TRBJ1-1,TRBV7-2,CASSLAGVNTEAFF
NA,NA,TRBJ2-3,TRBV11-2,CASSFLAWGEDTQYF
NA,NA,TRBJ2-1,TRBV7-9,CASSLNRPAYNEQFF
NA,NA,TRBJ1-5,TRBV19,CASSIPVGGGNQPQHF
few,NA,TRBJ1-2,TRBV5-1,CASSSGTPYGYTF
NA,NA,TRBJ2-1,TRBV6-4,CASSGRGGSILFF
few,TRBD2,TRBJ2-2,TRBV11-2,CASSALAGTGELFF
NA,TRBD2,TRBJ2-1,TRBV18,CASSPRASGRDEQFF
few,TRBD2,TRBJ2-1,TRBV15,CATSRVATSGDVAQFF
NA,NA,TRBJ2-1,TRBV18,CASSGGFQGRNEQFF
few,TRBD2,TRBJ2-5,TRBV29-1,CSVEGGVGRRQETQYF
NA,NA,TRBJ2-5,TRBV7-2,CASREGLRRGQETQYF
NA,NA,TRBJ2-3,TRBV5-1,CASRYRGTDTQYF
NA,TRBD2,TRBJ2-3,TRBV5-1,CASSLGLADRDTQYF
NA,NA,TRBJ1-1,TRBV28,CASSWRDTEAFF
few,TRBD1,TRBJ2-2,TRBV4-1,CASSQAGGYRGRAGELFF
NA,NA,TRBJ1-2,TRBV4-1,CASSQENHGNYGYTF
NA,TRBD1,TRBJ1-2,TRBV7-9,CASSSRGGVEGYTF
few,NA,TRBJ2-1,TRBV6-6,CASHLDLSHEQFF
NA,NA,TRBJ2-5,TRBV11-2,CASSFSGEETQYF
NA,TRBD1,TRBJ2-1,TRBV19,CASSMSGTGKSNEQFF
NA,NA,TRBJ1-6,TRBV5-6,CASSLAPGEANSPLHF
NA,NA,TRBJ1-2,TRBV6-5,CASSYGGDRRVYTF
few,TRBD1,TRBJ1-1,TRBV4-1,CASSKSGTGAELAFF
NA,TRBD1,TRBJ1-6,TRBV18,CASSGTGADSPLHF
once,TRBD1,TRBJ2-7,TRBV14,CASSQDRGTAITYEQYF
NA,NA,TRBJ2-1,TRBV6-5,CASTPGGRGSNEQFF
NA,TRBD2,TRBJ2-4,TRBV7-9,CASSSGLAGGQVAKNIQYF
few,NA,TRBJ2-3,TRBV7-9,CASSAPRDSAEYF
few,TRBD2,TRBJ2-3,TRBV7-2,CASSLSLTSGYSSTDTQYF
NA,TRBD1,TRBJ2-6,TRBV5-8,CASSREGQGKTSGANVLTF
NA,NA,TRBJ2-2,TRBV21-1,CASGGGGSTGELFF
few,NA,TRBJ1-6,TRBV6-6,CASSIYTGWTPLHF
NA,NA,TRBJ1-1,TRBV5-1,CASNEPGNTEAFF
NA,NA,TRBJ1-2,TRBV4-2,CASSQEQEYYGYTF
few,TRBD2,TRBJ2-7,TRBV4-1,CASSPQPGGTPYEQYF
medium-sized,NA,TRBJ2-6,TRBV28,CANSGAGANVLTF
NA,TRBD2,TRBJ2-5,TRBV5-1,CASSLAPSGPQETQYF
few,TRBD2,TRBJ2-5,TRBV2,CASRGTSGSYGTQYF
few,NA,TRBJ2-2,TRBV6-5,CASSSGKLTGELFF
NA,TRBD1,TRBJ1-4,TRBV5-1,CASRNTGVNEKLFF
NA,NA,TRBJ1-1,TRBV11-2,CASRDTGQKAEAFF
few,NA,TRBJ2-5,TRBV18,CASQGRSEETQYF